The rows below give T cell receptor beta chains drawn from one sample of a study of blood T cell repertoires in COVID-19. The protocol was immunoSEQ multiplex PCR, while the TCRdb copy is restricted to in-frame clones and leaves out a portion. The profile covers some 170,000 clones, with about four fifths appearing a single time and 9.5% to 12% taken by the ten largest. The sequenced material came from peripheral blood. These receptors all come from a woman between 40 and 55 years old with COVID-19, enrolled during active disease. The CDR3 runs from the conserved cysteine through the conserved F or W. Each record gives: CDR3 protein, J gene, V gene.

cdr3_aa: CASSIRQARGGAGGDTQYF
j_call: TRBJ2-3
v_call: TRBV5-5

cdr3_aa: CASSLARLEAFF
j_call: TRBJ1-1
v_call: TRBV7-9

cdr3_aa: CASSGAGSYNEQFF
j_call: TRBJ2-1
v_call: TRBV28

cdr3_aa: CASSQGGTNLQYF
j_call: TRBJ2-4
v_call: TRBV3-1/TRBV3-2

cdr3_aa: CASSPGTSGNLGGELFF
j_call: TRBJ2-2
v_call: TRBV7-2

cdr3_aa: CASSAYRVPSSGNTIYF
j_call: TRBJ1-3
v_call: TRBV9

cdr3_aa: CASSLEQRNSPLHF
j_call: TRBJ1-6
v_call: TRBV7-9

cdr3_aa: CASRKTETGDEQYF
j_call: TRBJ2-7
v_call: TRBV2

cdr3_aa: CASSLRSGGGYGYTF
j_call: TRBJ1-2
v_call: TRBV27

cdr3_aa: CASRLGQGRSGELFF
j_call: TRBJ2-2
v_call: TRBV6-5